These 30 T cell receptor beta chains originate from one sample sequenced in a study of blood T cell repertoires in COVID-19. The protocol was immunoSEQ multiplex PCR, while the TCRdb copy is restricted to in-frame clones and leaves out a portion. The sample yields almost 350,000 clones, about nine tenths seen once. The specimen was peripheral blood. Receptors originate from a woman aged 55-69 years with COVID-19, enrolled during active disease.

This chain joins TRBV29-1 and TRBJ1-2; D uncertain. The V end was cut by 2 bases, the J end by 7 bases, with 8 bases between. Germline V gene lookup returns CDR1 SQVTM and CDR2 ANQGSEA. There are 11 residues in the CDR3. For the CDR3, the DNA is TGCAGCGTTGAATGGTCGGGTGGCTACACCTTC. Protein: CSVEWSGGYTF.

The chain uses TRBV7-2 and TRBJ2-5, with D possibly matching TRBD1 (6 bases). Deletions cut 5 bases from V and 5 bases from J, with 15 bases between. Germline loops: CDR1 SGHTA, CDR2 FQGNSA. This CDR3 is built from 14 residues. The CDR3 region has the DNA TGTGCCAGCAGCCCCCATGGGGGCCGGGAGACCCAGTACTTC. It specifies CASSPHGGRETQYF.

The V and J genes are TRBV7-3 and TRBJ2-2; the match to TRBD1 covers 8 bases. The CDR3 covers 18 residues. Trimming removed 0 bases from V and 4 bases from J; junction bases left unmatched: 10. Per the germline V gene, CDR1 is SGHTA and CDR2 is FQGTGA. The CDR3 sequence is CASSLTLQGATGTGELFF. The CDR3 DNA is TGTGCCAGCAGCTTAACGTTGCAGGGGGCGACGGGCACCGGGGAGCTGTTTTTT.

The chain uses TRBV13 and TRBJ1-3; a possible D gene is TRBD1 (5 bases). Germline values: CDR1 PRHDT, CDR2 FYEKMQ (reference sequence). V gave up 2 bases and J gave up 3 bases, with 8 bases separating them. CDR3 size: 14 residues. This CDR3 is CASSLRGGGNTIYF. The CDR3 nucleotides are TGTGCCAGCAGCTTAAGGGGAGGTGGAAACACCATATATTTT.

This clone appeared once. The chain employs TRBV2 and TRBJ2-1, with D perhaps matching TRBD2 (6 bases). Per the germline V gene, CDR1 is SNHLY and CDR2 is FYNNEI. The CDR3 has 16 amino acids. V was pared by 1 base and J by 2 bases, with 12 bases between. CDR3 sequence (DNA): TGTGCCAGCAGTGAAGGCGGGGTGTCCACCTACAATGAGCAGTTCTTC. It encodes CASSEGGVSTYNEQFF.

The chain employs TRBV5-1 and TRBJ1-1, with 7 bases aligning to TRBD1. Germline values: CDR1 SGHRS, CDR2 YFSETQ. The V and J ends lost 2 bases and 3 bases, in that order; junction bases with no gene match: 4. The CDR3 runs 14 residues. CDR3 amino acids: CASSLQGSDTEAFF. The CDR3, as DNA: TGCGCCAGCAGCTTACAGGGGTCGGACACTGAAGCTTTCTTT.

With respect to this clone: A clone one base away is much larger, so this may be a read error. The gene calls are TRBV11-2 and TRBJ2-7; TRBD1 matches 12 bases. Trimming at V came to 5 bases and at J to 4 bases, leaving 6 bases not matched to a gene. The CDR3 is 15 residues long. Looked up from germline, CDR1 is SGHAT and CDR2 is FQNNGV. Here the CDR3 DNA reads TGTGCCAGCAGCCCCCGGGACAGGGGGCTGTACGAGCAGTACTTC. Translation gives CASSPRDRGLYEQYF. Full variable domain (outside the CDR3, taken from reference TRBV11-2 and TRBJ2-7): EAGVAQSPRYKIIEKRQSVAFWCNPISGHATLYWYQQILGQGPKLLIQFQNNGVVDDSQLPKDRFSAERLKGVDSTLKIQPAKLEDSAVYLCASSPRDRGLYEQYFGPGTRLTVT.

The gene calls are TRBV6-5 and TRBJ1-4; 7 positions match TRBD1. The J segment lost 6 bases and the V segment lost 7 bases, leaving 11 bases of the junction unmatched. The CDR3 consists of 15 residues. In germline, CDR1 is MNHEY, CDR2 SVGAGI. The CDR3 nucleotides are TGTGCCAGCAAGATCGCCGGGACAGCTTATGAAAAACTGTTTTTT. This translates into CASKIAGTAYEKLFF.

The rearrangement links TRBV5-1 to TRBJ1-4, with TRBD1 as a possible D gene (5 bases). Looked up from germline, CDR1 is SGHRS and CDR2 is YFSETQ. Trimming pared 2 bases from V and 7 bases from J, leaving 12 bases between. The CDR3 sequence is 14 residues long. CDR3 in amino acids: CASSLGAAGEKLFF. In DNA form, the CDR3 reads TGCGCCAGCAGCTTAGGGGCGGCCGGTGAAAAACTGTTTTTT.

Of note for this clone: At one boundary the junction diverges from the germline segment, which might be a read error. V is TRBV7-9 and J is TRBJ2-3; 8 bases are a match to TRBD2. The length of the CDR3 is 13 residues. The V gene's germline CDR1 is SEHNR and CDR2 FQNEAQ (reference sequence). CDR3: CASTLMLAGLVYF. For the CDR3, the DNA is TGTGCCAGCACCTTAATGCTAGCGGGCCTCGTTTATTTT.

This sequence joins TRBV18 and TRBJ1-1; D gene unclear. The CDR3 is 12 amino acids. The germline V gene has CDR1 KGHSH and CDR2 LQKENI. Between the trimmed V and J ends, which lost 0 bases and 11 bases, there was a span of 10 bases. The CDR3 coding sequence is TGTGCCAGCTCACCACCGTCCGGTCGTGCTTTCTTT. Residues: CASSPPSGRAFF.

V is TRBV5-1 and J is TRBJ2-7, with D maybe TRBD2 (5 bases). The CDR3 runs to 15 residues. In germline, CDR1 is SGHRS, CDR2 YFSETQ. The germline V and J ends were trimmed by 0 bases and 0 bases, with 10 bases remaining between them. The CDR3, as DNA: TGCGCCAGCAGCTTGGCCCCTAGCTACTCCTACGAGCAGTACTTC. Translated: CASSLAPSYSYEQYF.

The chain combines TRBV9 with TRBJ2-5; a possible D gene is TRBD2 (6 bases). The CDR3 consists of 13 residues. Germline V gene lookup returns CDR1 SGDLS and CDR2 YYNGEE. With 4 bases removed from V and 4 bases from J, the gap between germline ends came to 11 bases. CDR3 residues: CASSYRLGETQYF. CDR3 coding DNA: TGTGCCAGCAGCTATCGACTAGGAGAGACCCAGTACTTC. The variable domain in full, with the rest retrieved from reference TRBV9 and TRBJ2-5, is DSGVTQTPKHLITATGQRVTLRCSPRSGDLSVYWYQQSLDQGLQFLIQYYNGEERAKGNILERFSAQQFPDLHSELNLSSLELGDSALYFCASSYRLGETQYFGPGTRLLVL.

This sequence joins TRBV5-4 and TRBJ1-2, with a possible D match to TRBD1 (6 bases). The CDR3 is 14 amino acids. The V end lost 0 bases, the J end lost 3 bases, and 9 bases lay between the germline ends. Germline V gene lookup returns CDR1 SGHNT and CDR2 YYREEE (reference sequence). The DNA for the CDR3 is TGTGCCAGCAGCTTGGCAGGGGAATACTATGGCTACACCTTC. Amino acids: CASSLAGEYYGYTF.

The chain recombines TRBV2 with TRBJ1-6; D uncertain. V dropped 0 bases and J dropped 4 bases, with 4 bases sitting between them. The CDR3 totals 14 residues. Germline assignment: CDR1 SNHLY and CDR2 FYNNEI. The CDR3: CASSEARYNSPLHF. In nucleotides, the CDR3 is TGTGCCAGCAGTGAAGCGAGGTATAATTCACCCCTCCACTTT.

The rearrangement links TRBV6-5 to TRBJ2-7; TRBD1 agrees at 11 bases. This CDR3 comprises 15 residues. Looked up from germline, CDR1 is MNHEY and CDR2 is SVGAGI. The ends lost 6 bases at V and 2 bases at J; junction bases unmatched: 6. The CDR3 protein is CASSRGQGAAYEQYF. The CDR3 DNA reads TGTGCCAGCAGCCGTGGACAGGGGGCGGCCTACGAGCAGTACTTC.

The rearrangement joins TRBV11-2 to TRBJ1-1, with D possibly matching TRBD1 (6 bases). CDR3 length equals 13 residues. Trimming shortened V by 5 bases and J by 4 bases, and 11 bases separated the two germline ends. The germline V gene has CDR1 SGHAT and CDR2 FQNNGV. The CDR3 reads CASSLDRRTEAFF. The DNA for the CDR3 is TGTGCCAGCAGCCTCGACAGGCGCACTGAAGCTTTCTTT.

The chain recombines TRBV7-3 with TRBJ2-2; 9 bases fit TRBD2. The CDR3 length is 17 residues. Germline-derived CDR1 and CDR2 are SGHTA and FQGTGA. V gave up 2 bases and J gave up 0 bases; unmatched junction bases: 4. The CDR3 nucleotides are TGTGCCAGCAGCTTAGGTAGCGGGGGAGCGAACACCGGGGAGCTGTTTTTT. It translates to CASSLGSGGANTGELFF.

The chain combines TRBV11-2 with TRBJ1-4, with 7 bases identical to TRBD1. The V gene end was trimmed by 4 bases and the J gene end by 3 bases; junction bases not matched to a gene: 8. Per germline, CDR1 SGHAT and CDR2 FQNNGV. This CDR3 spans 16 amino acids. The CDR3 sequence: CASSSRQGGANEKLFF. DNA of the CDR3: TGTGCCAGCAGCTCCCGACAGGGCGGGGCTAATGAAAAACTGTTTTTT.

CDR3 nucleotides: TGCGCCAGCAGCCGGACAGGGGCGGGGACCCAGTACTTC. Its protein product is CASSRTGAGTQYF. The V gene is TRBV5-1, the J gene TRBJ2-5; 9 positions match TRBD1. Germline V gives CDR1 SGHRS, CDR2 YFSETQ. J was trimmed by 7 bases and V by 4 bases; bases with no gene match: 5. The CDR3 sequence is 13 residues long.

The chain uses TRBV18 and TRBJ2-3, with 10 bases identical to TRBD2. Germline V lookup: CDR1 KGHSH, CDR2 LQKENI. The CDR3 loop spans 18 amino acids. With 1 base clipped from V and 0 bases from J, the junction kept 7 bases outside the gene matches. In DNA, the CDR3 is TGTGCCAGCTCACCACTAGCGGGGGGCTCTGCTAGCACAGATACGCAGTATTTT. Protein sequence: CASSPLAGGSASTDTQYF. The full variable domain, completed using reference TRBV18 and TRBJ2-3, is NAGVMQNPRHLVRRRGQEARLRCSPMKGHSHVYWYRQLPEEGLKFMVYLQKENIIDESGMPKERFSAEFPKEGPSILRIQQVVRGDSAAYFCASSPLAGGSASTDTQYFGPGTRLTVL.

The gene calls are TRBV18 and TRBJ2-2, with D uncertain. Germline V gene data show CDR1 as KGHSH and CDR2 as LQKENI. V was shortened by 5 bases and J by 6 bases, with 7 bases between the two germline ends. This CDR3 spans 12 amino acids. The CDR3 spells CASSAYSGELFF. Written as DNA, the CDR3 is TGTGCCAGCTCAGCCTATTCCGGGGAGCTGTTTTTT.

This clone was detected a few times. The chain recombines TRBV5-1 with TRBJ2-3; weak D call: TRBD2 (5 bases). Trimming shortened V by 1 base and J by 0 bases, and 9 bases separated the two germline ends. The germline V gene has CDR1 SGHRS and CDR2 YFSETQ. The CDR3 is 15 amino acids. In DNA form, the CDR3 reads TGCGCCAGCAGCTTGTTAGCGACTAGCACAGATACGCAGTATTTT. Protein: CASSLLATSTDTQYF.

This clone is a singleton in its sample. The J gene is TRBJ2-5, the V gene TRBV9, with TRBD2 identical over 10 bases. The J segment lost 4 bases and the V segment lost 0 bases, leaving 3 bases of the junction unmatched. There are 15 residues in the CDR3. Germline V lookup: CDR1 SGDLS, CDR2 YYNGEE. This CDR3 is CASSVASGGGETQYF. The CDR3 DNA is TGTGCCAGCAGCGTAGCTAGCGGGGGTGGAGAGACCCAGTACTTC.

J is TRBJ2-1 and V is TRBV11-2, with D tentatively TRBD2 (6 bases). The CDR3 is 14 amino acids. CDR1 is SGHAT, CDR2 FQNNGV, per germline. V dropped 1 base and J dropped 7 bases, with 11 bases sitting between them. CDR3 coding DNA: TGTGCCAGCAGCTTAGGCCCGACTAGTAATGAGCAGTTCTTC. It yields the protein CASSLGPTSNEQFF.

The gene calls are TRBV25-1 and TRBJ2-3; TRBD2 matches 10 bases. This CDR3 has 16 residues. V was pared by 5 bases and J by 1 base, with 6 bases of the junction left unmatched. Germline CDR1 reads MGHDK; CDR2 reads SYGVNS. CDR3 amino acids: CASSRLSGGGTDTQYF. CDR3 sequence (DNA): TGTGCCAGCAGTAGGCTAAGCGGGGGGGGCACAGATACGCAGTATTTT.

With respect to this clone: Other DNA sequences in the sample encode the same CDR3. The chain links TRBV5-1 to TRBJ1-2; TRBD1 matches 7 bases. The V segment lost 0 bases and the J segment 4 bases; nucleotides outside the gene matches: 3. CDR1 SGHRS and CDR2 YFSETQ come from the germline V gene. This CDR3 spans 14 amino acids. CDR3 protein: CASSLEPGGYGYTF. In DNA form, the CDR3 reads TGCGCCAGCAGCTTGGAGCCAGGGGGCTATGGCTACACCTTC.

This clone was seen only once. CDR3 nucleotides: TGTGCCAGCAACAGACAGGGGGGCGAAGCAGGAGGCTACACCTTC. Translating it yields CASNRQGGEAGGYTF. This chain uses TRBV7-9 with TRBJ1-2, with TRBD1 matching 9 bases. Trimming removed 7 bases from V and 8 bases from J; junction bases left unmatched: 14. The CDR3 has 15 amino acids. The germline V gene has CDR1 SEHNR and CDR2 FQNEAQ (reference sequence).

The chain joins TRBV6-1 to TRBJ1-5; 7 bases are shared with TRBD1. From germline, CDR1 is MNHNS and CDR2 SASEGT. The length of the CDR3 is 16 residues. V dropped 4 bases and J dropped 4; count of bases not matched to a gene: 10. The CDR3 protein is CASSVPTGQHNQPQHF. The CDR3 coding sequence is TGTGCCAGCAGTGTTCCCACGGGACAGCATAATCAGCCCCAGCATTTT.

The chain carries TRBV19 and TRBJ1-5; maybe TRBD1 (6 bases). From germline, CDR1 is LNHDA and CDR2 SQIVND (reference sequence). V dropped 3 bases and J dropped 6 bases, with 15 bases sitting between them. The CDR3 has 15 amino acids. CDR3 residues: CASSIQGQGTQPQHF. The CDR3 DNA is TGTGCCAGTAGTATTCAGGGGCAGGGAACTCAGCCCCAGCATTTT.